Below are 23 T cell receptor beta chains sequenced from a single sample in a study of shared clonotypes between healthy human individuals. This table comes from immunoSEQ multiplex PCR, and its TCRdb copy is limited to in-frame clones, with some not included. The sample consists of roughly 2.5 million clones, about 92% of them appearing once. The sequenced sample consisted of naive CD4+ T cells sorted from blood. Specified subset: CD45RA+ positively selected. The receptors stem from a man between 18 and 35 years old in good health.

Written as DNA, the CDR3 is TGTGCTAGTGGTTCACAGGGGGCTGGAACTGAAGCTTTCTTT. Amino acids: CASGSQGAGTEAFF. V is TRBV12-5 and J is TRBJ1-1; 9 bases align to TRBD1. The germline V gene encodes CDR1 LGHNT and CDR2 FRNRAP. The trim removed 4 bases at V and 5 bases at J, leaving 5 bases unmatched. The CDR3 covers 14 residues.

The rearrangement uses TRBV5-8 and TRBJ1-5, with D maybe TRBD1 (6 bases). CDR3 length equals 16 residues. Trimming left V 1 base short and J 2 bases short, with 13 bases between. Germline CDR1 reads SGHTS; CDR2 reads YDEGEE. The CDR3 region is CASSLRGAGGNQPQHF. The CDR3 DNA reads TGTGCCAGCAGCTTGCGGGGGGCAGGAGGCAATCAGCCCCAGCATTTT.

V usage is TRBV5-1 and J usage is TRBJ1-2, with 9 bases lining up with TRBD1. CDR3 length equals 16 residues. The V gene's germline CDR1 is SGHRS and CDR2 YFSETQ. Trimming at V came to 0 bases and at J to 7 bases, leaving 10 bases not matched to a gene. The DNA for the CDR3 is TGCGCCAGCAGCTTGGCCGGGGGACAGGGTTCGTCTGGCTACACCTTC. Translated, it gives CASSLAGGQGSSGYTF.

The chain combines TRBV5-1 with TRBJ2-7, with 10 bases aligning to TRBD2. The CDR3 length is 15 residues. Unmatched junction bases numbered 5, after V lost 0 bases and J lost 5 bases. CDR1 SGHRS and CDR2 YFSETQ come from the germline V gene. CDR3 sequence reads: CASSLELAGLNEQYF. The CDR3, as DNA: TGCGCCAGCAGCTTGGAACTAGCGGGGCTCAACGAGCAGTACTTC.

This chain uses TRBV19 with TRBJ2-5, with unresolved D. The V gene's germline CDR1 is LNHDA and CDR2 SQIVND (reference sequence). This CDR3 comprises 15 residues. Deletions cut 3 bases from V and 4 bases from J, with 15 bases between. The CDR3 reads CASSIRVGQGETQYF. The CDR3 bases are TGTGCCAGTAGTATCCGGGTTGGGCAAGGAGAGACCCAGTACTTC.

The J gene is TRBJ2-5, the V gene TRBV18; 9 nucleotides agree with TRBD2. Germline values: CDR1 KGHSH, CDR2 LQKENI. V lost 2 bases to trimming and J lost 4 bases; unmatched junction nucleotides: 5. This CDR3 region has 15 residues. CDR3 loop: CASSPILAGAETQYF. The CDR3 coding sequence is TGTGCCAGCTCACCAATTTTAGCGGGGGCAGAGACCCAGTACTTC.

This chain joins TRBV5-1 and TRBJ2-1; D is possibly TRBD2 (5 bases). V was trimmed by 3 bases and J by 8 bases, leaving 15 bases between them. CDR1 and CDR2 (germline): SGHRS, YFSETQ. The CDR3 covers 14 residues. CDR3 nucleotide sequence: TGCGCCAGCAGCTCCGGACTCGAGGTGGATGAGCAGTTCTTC. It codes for CASSSGLEVDEQFF. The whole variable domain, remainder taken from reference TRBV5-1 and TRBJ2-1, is KAGVTQTPRYLIKTRGQQVTLSCSPISGHRSVSWYQQTPGQGLQFLFEYFSETQRNKGNFPGRFSGRQFSNSRSEMNVSTLELGDSALYLCASSSGLEVDEQFFGPGTRLTVL.

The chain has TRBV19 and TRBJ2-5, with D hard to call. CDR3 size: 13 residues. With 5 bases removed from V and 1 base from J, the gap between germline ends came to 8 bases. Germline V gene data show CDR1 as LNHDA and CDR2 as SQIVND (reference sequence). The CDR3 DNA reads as TGTGCCAGTAGTCCTACGACCCAAGAGACCCAGTACTTC. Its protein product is CASSPTTQETQYF.

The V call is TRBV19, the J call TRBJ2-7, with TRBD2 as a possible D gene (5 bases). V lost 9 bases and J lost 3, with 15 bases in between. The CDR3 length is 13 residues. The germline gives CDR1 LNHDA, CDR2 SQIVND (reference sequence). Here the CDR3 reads CARAKRRSYEQYF. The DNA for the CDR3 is TGTGCCAGGGCGAAGAGGAGGAGCTACGAGCAGTACTTC.

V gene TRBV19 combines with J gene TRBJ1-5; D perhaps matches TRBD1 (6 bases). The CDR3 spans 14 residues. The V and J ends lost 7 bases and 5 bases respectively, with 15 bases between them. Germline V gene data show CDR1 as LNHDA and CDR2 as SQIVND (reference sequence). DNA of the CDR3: TGTGCCAGTAATACAGGGTTTGAGGATCAGCCCCAGCATTTT. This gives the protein CASNTGFEDQPQHF.

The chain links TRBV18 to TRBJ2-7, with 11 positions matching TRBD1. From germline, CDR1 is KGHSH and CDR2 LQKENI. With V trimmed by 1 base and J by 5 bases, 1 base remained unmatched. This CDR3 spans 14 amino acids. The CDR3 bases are TGTGCCAGCTCACCACAGGGACAGGGGGACGAGCAGTACTTC. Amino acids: CASSPQGQGDEQYF.

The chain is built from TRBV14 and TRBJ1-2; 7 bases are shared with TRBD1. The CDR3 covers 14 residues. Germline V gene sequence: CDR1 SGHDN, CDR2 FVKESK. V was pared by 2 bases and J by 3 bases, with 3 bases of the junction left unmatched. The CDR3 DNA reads TGTGCCAGCAGCCAAAGGCAGGGGGACTATGGCTACACCTTC. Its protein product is CASSQRQGDYGYTF.

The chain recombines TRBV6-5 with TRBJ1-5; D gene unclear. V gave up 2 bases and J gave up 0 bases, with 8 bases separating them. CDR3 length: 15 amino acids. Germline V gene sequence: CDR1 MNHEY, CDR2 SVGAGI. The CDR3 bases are TGTGCCAGCAGTTACCGTCCTTATAGCAATCAGCCCCAGCATTTT. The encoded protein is CASSYRPYSNQPQHF.

The CDR3 region is CASSLTRGETQYF. The CDR3, as DNA: TGTGCCAGCAGCTTAACCAGGGGAGAGACCCAGTACTTC. V gene TRBV7-9 combines with J gene TRBJ2-5, with D possibly matching TRBD1 (6 bases). The CDR3 has 13 residues. Trimming took off 2 bases at V and 4 bases at J, with 8 bases between the two ends. Germline V gives CDR1 SEHNR, CDR2 FQNEAQ (reference sequence).

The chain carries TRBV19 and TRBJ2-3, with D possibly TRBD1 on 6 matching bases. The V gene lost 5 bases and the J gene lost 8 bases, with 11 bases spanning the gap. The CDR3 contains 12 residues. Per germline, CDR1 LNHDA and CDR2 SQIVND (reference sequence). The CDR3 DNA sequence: TGTGCCAGTAGTCCACCCAGGGGTACGCAGTATTTT. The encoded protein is CASSPPRGTQYF.

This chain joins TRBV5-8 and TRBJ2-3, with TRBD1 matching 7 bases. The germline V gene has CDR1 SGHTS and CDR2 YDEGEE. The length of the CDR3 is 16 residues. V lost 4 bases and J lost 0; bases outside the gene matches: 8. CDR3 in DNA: TGTGCCAGCAGCCTCGGGACAGTACCCAGCACAGATACGCAGTATTTT. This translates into CASSLGTVPSTDTQYF.

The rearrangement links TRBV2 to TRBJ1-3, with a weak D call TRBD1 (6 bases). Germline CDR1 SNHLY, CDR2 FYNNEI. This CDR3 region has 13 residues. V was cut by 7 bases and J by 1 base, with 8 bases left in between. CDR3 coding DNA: TGTGCCAGCATCAGGGGTTCTGGAAACACCATATATTTT. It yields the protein CASIRGSGNTIYF. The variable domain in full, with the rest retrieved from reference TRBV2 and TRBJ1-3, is EPEVTQTPSHQVTQMGQEVILRCVPISNHLYFYWYRQILGQKVEFLVSFYNNEISEKSEIFDDQFSVERPDGSNFTLKIRSTKLEDSAMYFCASIRGSGNTIYFGEGSWLTVV.

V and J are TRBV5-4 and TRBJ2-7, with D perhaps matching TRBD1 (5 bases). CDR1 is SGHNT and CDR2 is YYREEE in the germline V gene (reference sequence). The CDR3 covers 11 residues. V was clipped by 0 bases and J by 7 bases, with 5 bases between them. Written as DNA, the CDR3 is TGTGCCAGCAGCTTGGACAGGGAGCAGTACTTC. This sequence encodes CASSLDREQYF.

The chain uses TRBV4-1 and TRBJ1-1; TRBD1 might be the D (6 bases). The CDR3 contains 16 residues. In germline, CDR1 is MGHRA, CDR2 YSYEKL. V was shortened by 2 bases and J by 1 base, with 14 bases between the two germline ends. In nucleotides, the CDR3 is TGCGCCAGCAGCCAACCCACCAGGGGAGCGAACACTGAAGCTTTCTTT. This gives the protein CASSQPTRGANTEAFF.

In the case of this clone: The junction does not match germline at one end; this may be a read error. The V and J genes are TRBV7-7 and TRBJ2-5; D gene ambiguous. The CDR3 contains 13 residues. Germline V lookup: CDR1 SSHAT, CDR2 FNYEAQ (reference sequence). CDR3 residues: CASSSRFVETQYF. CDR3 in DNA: TGTGCTAGCAGCAGTAGGTTTGTCGAGACCCAGTACTTC.

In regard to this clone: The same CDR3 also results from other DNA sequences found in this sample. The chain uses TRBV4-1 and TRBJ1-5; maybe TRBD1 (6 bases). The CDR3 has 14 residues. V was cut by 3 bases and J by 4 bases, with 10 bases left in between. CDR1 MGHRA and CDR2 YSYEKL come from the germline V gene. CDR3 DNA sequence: TGCGCCAGCAGCCAGGGCAGGGGTAATCAGCCCCAGCATTTT. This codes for CASSQGRGNQPQHF.

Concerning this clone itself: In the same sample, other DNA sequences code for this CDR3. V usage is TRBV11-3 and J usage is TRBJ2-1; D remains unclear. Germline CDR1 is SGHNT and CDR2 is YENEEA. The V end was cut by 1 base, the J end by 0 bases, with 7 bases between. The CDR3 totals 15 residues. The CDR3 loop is CASSLGASSYNEQFF. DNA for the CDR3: TGTGCCAGCAGCTTAGGAGCCTCCTCCTACAATGAGCAGTTCTTC.

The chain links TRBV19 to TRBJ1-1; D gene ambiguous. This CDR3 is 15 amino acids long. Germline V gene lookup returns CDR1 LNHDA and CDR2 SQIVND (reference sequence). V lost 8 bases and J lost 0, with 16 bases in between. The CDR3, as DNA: TGTGCCAGTGGGGTGGGGTCCAACATGAACACTGAAGCTTTCTTT. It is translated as CASGVGSNMNTEAFF.